The 11 T cell receptor beta chains below all came from one sample that was sequenced in a study of T cell responses to AZD1222 COVID-19 vaccine. Sequencing used immunoSEQ multiplex PCR; TCRdb keeps in-frame clones, though not all of them. The table includes 90,000 to 150,000 clones, about 90% detected once. The material sequenced was peripheral blood, taken 28 days after the second AZD1222 dose. These receptors were collected from an adult who received the AZD1222 COVID-19 vaccine.

The chain links TRBV19 to TRBJ1-5; maybe TRBD1 (5 bases). This CDR3 comprises 16 residues. Germline V gives CDR1 LNHDA, CDR2 SQIVND (reference sequence). With 6 bases removed from V and 0 bases from J, the gap between germline ends came to 15 bases. CDR3 region: CASRLTETYSNQPQHF. Here the CDR3 DNA reads TGTGCCAGTAGATTGACAGAGACTTATAGCAATCAGCCCCAGCATTTT.

CDR3 residues: CASSQIPRQGGGYTF. CDR3 nucleotides: TGTGCCAGCAGCCAAATCCCCCGACAGGGTGGCGGCTACACCTTC. The chain joins TRBV4-2 to TRBJ1-2, with TRBD1 matching 7 bases. This CDR3 comprises 15 residues. J was trimmed by 8 bases and V by 2 bases; bases with no gene match: 11. CDR1 and CDR2 (germline): LGHNA, YNFKEQ.

The chain links TRBV5-5 to TRBJ1-2; 9 positions match TRBD1. The germline V gene has CDR1 SGHKS and CDR2 YYEKEE (reference sequence). The CDR3 runs 15 residues. The junction had 8 bases not matched to a gene; V was cut back by 3 bases and J by 5 bases. DNA for the CDR3: TGTGCCAGCAGCTGGTCCGGGACAGGGCCTTATGGCTACACCTTC. This sequence encodes CASSWSGTGPYGYTF.

V and J are TRBV21-1 and TRBJ2-7; TRBD1 is taken as the D call from the table, unchecked against the DNA. TRBV21-1 is given as a pseudogene. The CDR3 loop spans 18 amino acids. The CDR3 is CASSLSRDRGAYSYEQYF. The CDR3 DNA is TGTGCCAGCAGCTTGTCCCGGGACAGGGGGGCTTATTCCTACGAGCAGTACTTC.

V gene TRBV6-6 combines with J gene TRBJ2-2; D ambiguous. The CDR3 is made up of 12 amino acids. Germline CDR1 is MNHNY and CDR2 is SVGAGI (reference sequence). V gave up 5 bases and J gave up 8 bases, with 9 bases separating them. Here the CDR3 reads CASSPSWGELFF. The CDR3 nucleotides read TGTGCCAGCAGTCCAAGTTGGGGGGAGCTGTTTTTT.

The gene calls are TRBV27 and TRBJ1-4; D ambiguous. Trimming pared 1 base from V and 0 bases from J, leaving 6 bases between. The CDR3 spans 15 residues. Germline CDR1 reads MNHEY; CDR2 reads SMNVEV (reference sequence). The CDR3 DNA reads TGTGCCAGCAGTTTATTTGGGGCAACTAATGAAAAACTGTTTTTT. As protein: CASSLFGATNEKLFF. The full variable domain, its missing parts supplied by reference TRBV27 and TRBJ1-4, is EAQVTQNPRYLITVTGKKLTVTCSQNMNHEYMSWYRQDPGLGLRQIYYSMNVEVTDKGDVPEGYKVSRKEKRNFPLILESPSPNQTSLYFCASSLFGATNEKLFFGSGTQLSVL.

The chain joins TRBV28 to TRBJ1-5, with TRBD1 matching 8 bases. The CDR3 totals 14 residues. V lost 6 bases and J lost 15; bases outside the gene matches: 16. CDR1 and CDR2 from the germline V gene are MDHEN and SYDVKM. The CDR3, as DNA: TGTGCCAGCAGCGAATCCCTTGGACAGGGCTCACTGCATTTT. Translated: CASSESLGQGSLHF.

The genes are TRBV7-9 and TRBJ1-2; 7 positions match TRBD1. The CDR3 totals 16 residues. The V gene's germline CDR1 is SEHNR and CDR2 FQNEAQ (reference sequence). The V gene end was trimmed by 5 bases and the J gene end by 4 bases; junction bases not matched to a gene: 13. CDR3 in DNA: TGTGCCAGCAGCATGGGATCAGGGGGGGCTGTCTATGGCTACACCTTC. This gives the protein CASSMGSGGAVYGYTF.

This chain joins TRBV6-1 and TRBJ1-4; D is uncertain. The V end was cut by 3 bases, the J end by 3 bases, with 14 bases between. CDR3 length: 16 residues. CDR1 and CDR2 (germline): MNHNS, SASEGT. The CDR3: CASSEFKGSANEKLFF. The DNA for the CDR3 is TGTGCCAGCAGTGAGTTCAAGGGTTCGGCTAATGAAAAACTGTTTTTT.

The chain recombines TRBV15 with TRBJ2-1; D gene uncertain. V lost 0 bases and J lost 0, with 9 bases in between. Germline CDR1 and CDR2: LNHNV and YYDKDF (reference sequence). The CDR3 has 16 residues. The DNA of the CDR3 is TGTGCCACCAGCAGAGATCCGGTAAGCTCCTACAATGAGCAGTTCTTC. Its protein product is CATSRDPVSSYNEQFF.

Comments on this clone: One end of the junction varies from germline; a read error may be responsible. The gene calls are TRBV11-1 and TRBJ2-1; D is perhaps TRBD1 (5 bases). This CDR3 has 11 residues. From germline, CDR1 is SGHAT and CDR2 FQDESV (reference sequence). The CDR3 protein is CASSESGPQVF. The CDR3, as DNA: TGTGCCAGCAGCGAATCAGGGCCTCAGGTCTTC.